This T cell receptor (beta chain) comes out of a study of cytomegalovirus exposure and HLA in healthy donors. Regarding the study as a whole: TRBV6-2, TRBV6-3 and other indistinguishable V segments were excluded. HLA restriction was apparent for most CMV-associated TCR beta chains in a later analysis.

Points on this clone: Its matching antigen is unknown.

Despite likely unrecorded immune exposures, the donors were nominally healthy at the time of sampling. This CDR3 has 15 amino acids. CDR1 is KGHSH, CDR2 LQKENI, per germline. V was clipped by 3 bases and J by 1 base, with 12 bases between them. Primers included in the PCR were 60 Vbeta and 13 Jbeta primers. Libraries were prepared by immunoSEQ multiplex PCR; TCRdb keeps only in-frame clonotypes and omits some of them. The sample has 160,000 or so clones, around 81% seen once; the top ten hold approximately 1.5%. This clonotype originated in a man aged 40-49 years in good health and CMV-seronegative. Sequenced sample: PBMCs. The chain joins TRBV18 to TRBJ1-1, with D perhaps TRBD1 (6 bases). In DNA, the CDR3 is TGTGCCAGCTCACCTCAGGGACATCCGAACACTGAAGCTTTCTTT. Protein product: CASSPQGHPNTEAFF.